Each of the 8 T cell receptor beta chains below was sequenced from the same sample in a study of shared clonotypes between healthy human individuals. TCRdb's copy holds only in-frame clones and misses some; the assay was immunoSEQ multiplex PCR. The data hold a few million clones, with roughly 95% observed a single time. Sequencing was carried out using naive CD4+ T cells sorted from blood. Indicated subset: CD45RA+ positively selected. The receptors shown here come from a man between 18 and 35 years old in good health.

The chain's CDR3 is CASSEDPLAGGRYF. The CDR3 bases are TGTGCCAGCAGTGAAGACCCTCTAGCGGGAGGTCGGTACTTC. V usage is TRBV6-1 and J usage is TRBJ2-7; 11 bases fit TRBD2. Germline CDR1 reads MNHNS; CDR2 reads SASEGT. This CDR3 has 14 amino acids. Trimming took 1 base from V and 12 from J; bases not matched to a gene: 8.

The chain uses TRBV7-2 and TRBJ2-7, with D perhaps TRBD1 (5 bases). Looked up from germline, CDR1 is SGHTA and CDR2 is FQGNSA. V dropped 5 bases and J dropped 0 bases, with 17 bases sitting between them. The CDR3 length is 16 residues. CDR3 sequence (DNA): TGTGCCAGCAGCCCTCTCGGCCGACAGAGCTCCTACGAGCAGTACTTC. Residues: CASSPLGRQSSYEQYF.

The CDR3 DNA sequence: TGTGCCAGCAGTGAAGTAATCCTAGCGGGTCGCCAAGAGACCCAGTACTTC. Its protein product is CASSEVILAGRQETQYF. V usage is TRBV6-1 and J usage is TRBJ2-5, with 8 bases identical to TRBD2. Losses at the gene ends were 1 base for V and 1 base for J; bases not matched to a gene: 8. From germline, CDR1 is MNHNS and CDR2 SASEGT. The CDR3 is 17 residues long.

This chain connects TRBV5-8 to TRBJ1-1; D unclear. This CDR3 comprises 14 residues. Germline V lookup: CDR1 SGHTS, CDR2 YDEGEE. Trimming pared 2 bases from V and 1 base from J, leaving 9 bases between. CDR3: CASSFRSGNTEAFF. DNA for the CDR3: TGTGCCAGCAGCTTTCGGTCGGGGAACACTGAAGCTTTCTTT.

CDR3 loop: CASSLLGPETQYF. In DNA, the CDR3 is TGTGCCAGCAGTTTACTGGGCCCCGAGACCCAGTACTTC. The J gene is TRBJ2-5, the V gene TRBV28; D is ambiguous. Trimming left V 2 bases short and J 5 bases short, with 9 bases between. The CDR3 covers 13 residues. Germline loops: CDR1 MDHEN, CDR2 SYDVKM.

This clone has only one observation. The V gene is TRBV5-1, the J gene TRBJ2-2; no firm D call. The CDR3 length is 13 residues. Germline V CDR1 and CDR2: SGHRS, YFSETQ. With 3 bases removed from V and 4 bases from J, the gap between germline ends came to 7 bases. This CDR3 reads CASSSSITGELFF. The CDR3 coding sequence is TGCGCCAGCAGCTCCAGTATCACCGGGGAGCTGTTTTTT. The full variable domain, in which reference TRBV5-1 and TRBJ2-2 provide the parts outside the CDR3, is KAGVTQTPRYLIKTRGQQVTLSCSPISGHRSVSWYQQTPGQGLQFLFEYFSETQRNKGNFPGRFSGRQFSNSRSEMNVSTLELGDSALYLCASSSSITGELFFGEGSRLTVL.

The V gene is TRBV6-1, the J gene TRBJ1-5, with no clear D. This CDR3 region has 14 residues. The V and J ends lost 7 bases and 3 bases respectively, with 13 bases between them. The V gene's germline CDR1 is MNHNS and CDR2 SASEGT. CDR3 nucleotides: TGTGCCAGCATTACTGAAGGATACAATCAGCCCCAGCATTTT. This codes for CASITEGYNQPQHF.

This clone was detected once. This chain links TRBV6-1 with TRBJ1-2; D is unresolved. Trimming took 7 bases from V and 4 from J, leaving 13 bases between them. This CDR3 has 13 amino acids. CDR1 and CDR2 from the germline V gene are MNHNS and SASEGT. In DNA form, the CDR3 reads TGTGCCAGCAATGAGGGCTTAGGCTATGGCTACACCTTC. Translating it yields CASNEGLGYGYTF.